This T cell receptor beta chain stems from a study of metastatic and nonmetastatic thyroid tumors. In the study overall: Malignant thyroid and benign thyroid patients provided blood and tumor or nodule tissue whose repertoires were compared. Study-level points and caveats: Significantly higher TCR beta diversity was reportedly seen in malignant thyroid tumors than benign nodules, in blood and tumor.

Treatment of any kind had been given to no patient before thyroid surgery. The CDR3 spans 15 residues. The germline CDR1 and CDR2 sequences are SGHTA and FQGNSA. The authors' processing: The study took CDR3 differences across clinicopathological groups and made a distant-metastasis classifier for papillary thyroid cancer from them. From the PCR reads, TCRdb re-called clones with MiXCR. For this entry, the V and J calls and clone size follow TCRdb and not the study's own pipeline. The sample shows approximately 40,000 clones, over 40% of them seen only once. In the case of this clone: No antigen is known for it. Germline is not matched at one junction end, which may reflect a read error.

The sample consisted of tumor tissue. The receptor's source is a male donor with papillary thyroid cancer or a benign thyroid nodule (not recorded which). Some clones in this sample may be carry-over from other donors' samples. J is TRBJ1-5 and V is TRBV7-2, with D possibly TRBD1 on 6 matching bases. CDR3 sequence reads: CASSDRWGADQPQHF. The CDR3 DNA reads TGCGCCAGCAGCGATAGGTGGGGGGCAGATCAGCCCCAGCATTTT.